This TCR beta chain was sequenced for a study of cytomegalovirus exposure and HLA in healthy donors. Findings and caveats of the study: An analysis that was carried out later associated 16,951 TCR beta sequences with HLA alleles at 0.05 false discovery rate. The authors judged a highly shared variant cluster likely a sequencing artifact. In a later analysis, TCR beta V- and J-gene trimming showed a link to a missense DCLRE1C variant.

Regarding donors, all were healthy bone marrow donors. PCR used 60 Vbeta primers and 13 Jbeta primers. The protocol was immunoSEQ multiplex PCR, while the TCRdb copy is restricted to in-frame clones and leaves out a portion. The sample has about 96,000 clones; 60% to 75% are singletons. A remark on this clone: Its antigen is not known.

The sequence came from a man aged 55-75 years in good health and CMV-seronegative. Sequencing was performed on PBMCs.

CDR3 sequence (DNA): TGTGCCAGCAGCCCTTTGTCAGGGCCGGTGGGTTCCTACGAGCAGTACTTC. This gives the protein CASSPLSGPVGSYEQYF. The chain has TRBV5-4 and TRBJ2-7, with D possibly matching TRBD1 (5 bases). CDR1 SGHNT and CDR2 YYREEE come from the germline V gene (reference sequence). The germline V and J ends were trimmed by 4 bases and 1 base, with 21 bases remaining between them. The CDR3 length is 17 residues.